Included here is one T cell receptor beta chain sequence, with context. Its target antigen remains unknown. No base-level quality is on record; no much larger clone is a single base apart. The CDR3 regions of human TCRbeta chains were subjected to immunosequencing. The authors' pipeline ran thus. TCRs in the repertoires were compared against a reference library of SARS-CoV-2-specific TCRs that had been generated with the MIRA antigen-specificity platform. Breadth meant the fraction of unique TCRs that were SARS-CoV-2-associated, whereas depth meant the fraction of total T cells that were SARS-CoV-2-associated. Using the MIRA data, each spike-specific TCR was mapped to the spike region that the TCR reacts to and placed in a CD4 or CD8 class. Log10-transformed breadth and depth values were compared by one-way ANOVA with Sidak's multiple comparisons tests. The source is immuneACCESS, and TCRdb retained only in-frame sequences with V and J called. Part of the clones is not carried over; for the studies checked, unresolved V genes explain less than half of this, and the remainder is unexplained. V, J and clone size derive from that table, while D and trimming were established from the DNA sequence. The sample data list around 110,000 clones, and about 90% of these were observed just once. The ten largest clones take up roughly 8% of the sample.

This sample stems from a study of T cell responses to AZD1222 COVID-19 vaccine (dated by TCRdb to 2020 to 2022). Context from the whole study: A total of just over 230 trial participants underwent TCR sequencing, of whom 207 had received two doses of AZD1222 and 26 had received two doses of the MenACWY control vaccine. Enrollment into the trials was organized by age into subgroups of 18-55, 56-69 and 70-plus years, and those subgroups contained approximately 160, 26 and 62 TCR-sequenced participants, respectively. Overall study outcomes, separate from this receptor: Because no day 14 peak-response samples were available, the repertoires could be characterized only after the peak T cell response. In the small 56-69-year group, the increase in depth fell short of significance, most likely because of low power. Vaccine-associated CD4 TCRs spanned the whole spike protein, with dominant responses in regions 160-218 and 743-854. Nearly half of unique spike-specific TCRs reportedly recognized epitopes outside regions mutated in the B.1.351 and B.1.1.7 variants. Conclusions about previously exposed vaccinees are limited because only 5 or 6 AZD1222 recipients were SARS-CoV-2 seropositive at baseline. Participants were mostly white British and included more females than males, and it was suggested by the authors that clonal diversity may have been underestimated. After two AZD1222 doses, both the breadth and the depth of spike-specific TCRs were significantly higher than at day 0 and than in MenACWY recipients.

CDR1 is given as MNHEY and CDR2 as SVGAGI, both from the germline V gene. Cut back by 2 bases and 3 bases, the V and J ends lie 11 bases apart. Measured from the cysteine to the phenylalanine, the CDR3 is 15 residues long. CDR3 DNA only is kept here, 45 bases in frame from base 1. In light of the paper, this sample's time point label describes: about 28 days (+/-7) after the second vaccine dose. AZD1222 recipients with second doses at about 4 weeks or about 12 weeks were pooled, because spike-specific TCR depth and breadth did not differ between schedules. Samples from vaccinated people were obtained from the UK trials COV001 and COV002, which included a single-blind randomized controlled phase 2/3 trial of AZD1222 (ChAdOx1 nCoV-19) in healthy adults. For TCRbeta chain sequencing, PBMC samples from trial participants were taken at day 0 and at day 28 after the second dose.

The sample was peripheral blood, taken 28 days after the second AZD1222 dose. This receptor chain uses TRBV6-5 and TRBJ1-5; confidence is insufficient to name the D gene. This clonotype originated in an adult who received the AZD1222 COVID-19 vaccine. The DNA reads as follows: TGTGCCAGCAGTTACGGTGTAGGTCTCAATCAGCCCCAGCATTTT. Its protein product is CASSYGVGLNQPQHF.